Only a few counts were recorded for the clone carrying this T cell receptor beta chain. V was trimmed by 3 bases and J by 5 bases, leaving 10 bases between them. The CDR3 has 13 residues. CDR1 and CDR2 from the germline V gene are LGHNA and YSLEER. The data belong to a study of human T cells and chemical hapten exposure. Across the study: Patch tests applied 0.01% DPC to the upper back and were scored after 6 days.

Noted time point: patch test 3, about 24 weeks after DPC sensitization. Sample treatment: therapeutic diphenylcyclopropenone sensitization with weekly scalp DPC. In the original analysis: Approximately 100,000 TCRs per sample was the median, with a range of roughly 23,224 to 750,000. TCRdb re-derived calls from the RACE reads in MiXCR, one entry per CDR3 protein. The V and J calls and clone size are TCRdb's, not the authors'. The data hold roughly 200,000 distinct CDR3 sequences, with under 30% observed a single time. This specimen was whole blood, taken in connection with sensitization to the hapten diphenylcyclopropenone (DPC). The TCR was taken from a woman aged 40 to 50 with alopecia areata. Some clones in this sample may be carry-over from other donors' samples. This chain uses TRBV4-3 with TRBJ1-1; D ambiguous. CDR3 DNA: TGCGCCAGCAGCCATGCCCTGGGGACTGAAGCTTTCTTT. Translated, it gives CASSHALGTEAFF.